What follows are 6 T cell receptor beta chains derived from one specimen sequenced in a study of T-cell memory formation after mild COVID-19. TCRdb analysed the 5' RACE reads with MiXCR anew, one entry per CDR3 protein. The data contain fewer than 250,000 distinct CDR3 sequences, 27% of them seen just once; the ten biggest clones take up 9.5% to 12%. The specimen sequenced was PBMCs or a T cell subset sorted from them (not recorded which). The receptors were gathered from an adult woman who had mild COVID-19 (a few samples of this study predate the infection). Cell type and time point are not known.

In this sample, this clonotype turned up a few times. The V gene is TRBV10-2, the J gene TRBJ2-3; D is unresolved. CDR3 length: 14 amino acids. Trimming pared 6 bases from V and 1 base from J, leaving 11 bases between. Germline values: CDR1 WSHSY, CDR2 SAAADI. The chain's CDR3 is CASSKFVGTDTQYF. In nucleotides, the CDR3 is TGCGCCAGCAGCAAGTTCGTAGGCACAGATACGCAGTATTTT.

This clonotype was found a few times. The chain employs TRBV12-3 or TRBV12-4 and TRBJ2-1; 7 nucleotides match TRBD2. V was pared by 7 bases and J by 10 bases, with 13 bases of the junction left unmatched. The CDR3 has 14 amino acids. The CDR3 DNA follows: TGTGCCAGCACTGAGGGAGGGCCAAGTAGGGAGCAGTTCTTC. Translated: CASTEGGPSREQFF.

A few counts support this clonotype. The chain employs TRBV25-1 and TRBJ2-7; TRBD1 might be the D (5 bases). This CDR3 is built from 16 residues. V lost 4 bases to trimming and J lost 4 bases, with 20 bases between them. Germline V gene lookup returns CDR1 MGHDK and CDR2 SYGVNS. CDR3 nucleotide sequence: TGTGCCAGCAGTGCGGAAGGAGATGGGGCCTCTTACGAGCAGTACTTC. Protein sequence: CASSAEGDGASYEQYF.

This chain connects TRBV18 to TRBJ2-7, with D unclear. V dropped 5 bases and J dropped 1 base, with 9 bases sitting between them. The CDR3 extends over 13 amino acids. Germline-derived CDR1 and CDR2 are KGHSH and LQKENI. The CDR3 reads CASSTQGSYEQYF. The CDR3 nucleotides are TGTGCCAGCTCAACCCAAGGGTCCTACGAGCAGTACTTC.

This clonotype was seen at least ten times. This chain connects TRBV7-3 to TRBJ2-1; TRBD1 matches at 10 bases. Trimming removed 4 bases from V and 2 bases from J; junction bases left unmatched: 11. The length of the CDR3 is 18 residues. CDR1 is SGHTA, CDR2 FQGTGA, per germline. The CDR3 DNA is TGTGCCAGCAGCTCCCGCCTTACCGGGACAGGGGCCTACAATGAGCAGTTCTTC. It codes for CASSSRLTGTGAYNEQFF.

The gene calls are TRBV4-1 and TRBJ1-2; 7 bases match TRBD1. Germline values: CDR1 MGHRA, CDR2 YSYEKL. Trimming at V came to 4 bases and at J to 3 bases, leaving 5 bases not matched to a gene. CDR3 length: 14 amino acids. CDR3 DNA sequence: TGCGCCAGCAGCCGACTTACAGGGGACTATGGCTACACCTTC. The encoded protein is CASSRLTGDYGYTF.